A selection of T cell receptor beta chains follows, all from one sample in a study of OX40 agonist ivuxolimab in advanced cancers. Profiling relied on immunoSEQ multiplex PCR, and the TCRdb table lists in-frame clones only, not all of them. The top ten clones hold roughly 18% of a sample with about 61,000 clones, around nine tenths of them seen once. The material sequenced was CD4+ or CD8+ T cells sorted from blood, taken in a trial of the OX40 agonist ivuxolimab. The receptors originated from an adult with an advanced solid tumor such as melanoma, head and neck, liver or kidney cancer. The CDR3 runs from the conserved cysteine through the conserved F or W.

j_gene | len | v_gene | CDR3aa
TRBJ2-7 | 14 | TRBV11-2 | CASSLVGQGDEQYF
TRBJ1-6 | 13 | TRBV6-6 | CASRNRGNSPLHF
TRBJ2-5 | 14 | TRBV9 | CASSVGTSGETQYF
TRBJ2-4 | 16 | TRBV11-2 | CASSPPTSGGENIQYF
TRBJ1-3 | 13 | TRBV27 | CASSLFAGNTIYF
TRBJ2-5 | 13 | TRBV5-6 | CASSLGTQETQYF
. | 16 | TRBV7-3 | CASSPDNIGEGGEQYF
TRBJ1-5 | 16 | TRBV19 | CASSIGTVRGRQPQHF
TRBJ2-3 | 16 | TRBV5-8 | CASSLPPQGLTDTQYF
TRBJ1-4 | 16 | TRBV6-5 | CASSFRMEGGNEKLFF
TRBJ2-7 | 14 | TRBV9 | CASSVGPPGYEQYF
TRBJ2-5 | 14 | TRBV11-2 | CASSLAERQETQYF
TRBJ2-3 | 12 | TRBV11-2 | CASSFGTDTQYF
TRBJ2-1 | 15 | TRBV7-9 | CASSLSDGFYNEQFF
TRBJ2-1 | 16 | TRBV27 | CASRENRGSAYNEQFF
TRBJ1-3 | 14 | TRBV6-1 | CASKATASGNTIYF
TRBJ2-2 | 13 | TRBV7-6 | CASRGTNTGELFF
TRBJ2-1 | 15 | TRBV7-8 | CASNSAGGNYNEQFF
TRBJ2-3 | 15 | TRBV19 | CASKAGQTSTDTQYF
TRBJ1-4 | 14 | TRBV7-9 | CASSVQERNEKLFF